The table lists the clone carrying this T cell receptor beta chain with many counts. The antigen remains undetermined. The sample comes from a study of CD8 T cells in ankylosing spondylitis. CDR3 size: 12 residues. V was pared by 5 bases and J by 4 bases, with 8 bases between. CDR1 and CDR2 (germline): SEHNR, FQNEAQ (reference sequence). Findings of the study overall: Disease-linked clones were reportedly significantly enriched in matched ankylosing spondylitis synovial fluid. Ankylosing spondylitis blood appeared to be characterized by a TCR beta motif of several highly homologous variants. Disease-associated clonotypes exhibited CD8+ identity and were relatively infrequent in peripheral blood.

As the method for making TCR beta libraries, quantitative 5'-RACE with molecular barcodes was used. TCRdb called the 5' RACE reads again in MiXCR, with one record for every CDR3 protein. The sample comprises approximately 150,000 distinct CDR3 sequences, around a tenth of which are singletons, and more than 12% rests with the top ten. The clonotype was recovered from a female donor with ankylosing spondylitis or in good health (not recorded which). V gene TRBV7-9 combines with J gene TRBJ2-5; D might be TRBD1 or TRBD2, each matching 5 bases. The sequenced sample consisted of blood, either unsorted or a sorted T cell fraction (not recorded which). In nucleotides, the CDR3 is TGTGCCAGCAGCCGGGGCACAGAGACCCAGTACTTC. Translation gives CASSRGTETQYF.